These 11 T cell receptor beta chains originate from one sample sequenced in a study of shared clonotypes between healthy human individuals. Method: immunoSEQ multiplex PCR; TCRdb's copy keeps in-frame clones and lacks some. The sample contains more than 2,000,000 clones, more than 90% of which appear only once. Sequenced material: naive CD4+ T cells sorted from blood. Stated subset: CD45RA+ positively selected. The receptors derive from a man younger than 35 in good health.

A note on this clone: This sample also contains other DNA sequences that code for the same CDR3. The chain employs TRBV18 and TRBJ2-3, with 9 bases matching TRBD2. Germline assignment: CDR1 KGHSH and CDR2 LQKENI. V dropped 2 bases and J dropped 1; count of bases not matched to a gene: 1. The length of the CDR3 is 15 residues. The CDR3 is CASSPRTSGTDTQYF. CDR3 nucleotide sequence: TGTGCCAGCTCACCAAGGACTAGCGGCACAGATACGCAGTATTTT.

The J gene is TRBJ2-2, the V gene TRBV19; TRBD2 aligns across 9 bases. With 6 bases clipped from V and 1 base from J, the junction kept 3 bases outside the gene matches. From germline, CDR1 is LNHDA and CDR2 SQIVND (reference sequence). There are 15 residues in the CDR3. The CDR3 region is CASSTLAGNTGELFF. The DNA of the CDR3 is TGTGCCAGTAGCACACTAGCGGGGAACACCGGGGAGCTGTTTTTT.

V usage is TRBV30 and J usage is TRBJ2-1, with unresolved D. The CDR3 consists of 13 residues. Germline-derived CDR1 and CDR2 are GTSNPN and SVGIG (reference sequence). V lost 6 bases to trimming and J lost 1 base, with 10 bases between them. The CDR3 DNA sequence: TGTGCCTGTCTGTCGGGTTCCTACAATGAGCAGTTCTTC. It encodes CACLSGSYNEQFF.

This chain links TRBV28 with TRBJ2-1; D is unclear. This CDR3 is built from 13 residues. Germline lookup yields CDR1 MDHEN and CDR2 SYDVKM. Trimming shortened V by 2 bases and J by 11 bases, and 13 bases separated the two germline ends. CDR3 DNA sequence: TGTGCCAGCAGTTTAAGAAGCCCGACCCAGCAGTTCTTC. Its protein product is CASSLRSPTQQFF.

The chain combines TRBV19 with TRBJ1-4; no clear D. The CDR3 sequence is 13 residues long. Trimming took off 10 bases at V and 5 bases at J, with 14 bases between the two ends. Germline CDR1 and CDR2: LNHDA and SQIVND (reference sequence). The CDR3 sequence: CATSRTVNEKLFF. CDR3 nucleotide sequence: TGTGCCACCTCCAGAACCGTGAATGAAAAACTGTTTTTT.

The chain couples TRBV19 to TRBJ2-7, with D tentatively TRBD1 or TRBD2 (5 bases each). CDR1 LNHDA and CDR2 SQIVND come from the germline V gene (reference sequence). The V end was cut by 6 bases, the J end by 2 bases, with 11 bases between. The CDR3 spans 13 residues. The CDR3, as DNA: TGTGCCAGTAGCTCCGAGGGGACCTACGAGCAGTACTTC. Encoded protein: CASSSEGTYEQYF.

Concerning this clone: Other DNA sequences in the same sample also yield this CDR3. The chain couples TRBV19 to TRBJ1-5; D gene unclear. This CDR3 is 13 amino acids long. Looked up from germline, CDR1 is LNHDA and CDR2 is SQIVND (reference sequence). V was trimmed by 3 bases and J by 5 bases, leaving 8 bases between them. This CDR3 is CASSIGGDQPQHF. CDR3 bases: TGTGCCAGTAGTATTGGAGGAGATCAGCCCCAGCATTTT. The complete variable domain, with remaining parts taken from reference TRBV19 and TRBJ1-5, reads DGGITQSPKYLFRKEGQNVTLSCEQNLNHDAMYWYRQDPGQGLRLIYYSQIVNDFQKGDIAEGYSVSREKKESFPLTVTSAQKNPTAFYLCASSIGGDQPQHFGDGTRLSIL.

The CDR3 spells CASSYRAGSSYNEQFF. For the CDR3, the DNA is TGCGCCAGCAGCTACCGAGCGGGGAGCTCCTACAATGAGCAGTTCTTC. The V and J genes are TRBV5-1 and TRBJ2-1; 7 positions match TRBD2. CDR3 size: 16 residues. Per germline, CDR1 SGHRS and CDR2 YFSETQ. Trimming at V came to 3 bases and at J to 0 bases, leaving 6 bases not matched to a gene.

The rearrangement uses TRBV10-3 and TRBJ1-4; D uncertain. There are 13 residues in the CDR3. CDR1 and CDR2 (germline): ENHRY, SYGVKD. V lost 8 bases, J lost 4 bases, and 11 bases lay in between. The CDR3 DNA reads as TGTGCCATCTCTGACGGATTTAATGAAAAACTGTTTTTT. As protein: CAISDGFNEKLFF.

The chain is built from TRBV7-2 and TRBJ2-5; 8 bases agree with TRBD1. The CDR3 extends over 15 amino acids. Losses at the gene ends were 5 bases for V and 1 base for J; bases not matched to a gene: 6. CDR1 is SGHTA and CDR2 is FQGNSA in the germline V gene. The CDR3 here is CASSTDRGPQETQYF. Written as DNA, the CDR3 is TGTGCCAGCAGCACTGACAGGGGTCCCCAAGAGACCCAGTACTTC.

The sample holds a few counts of this clone. The chain couples TRBV7-9 to TRBJ1-6; 8 bases align to TRBD1. The CDR3 is 14 residues long. V was clipped by 1 base and J by 10 bases; unmatched bases: 3. Germline lookup yields CDR1 SEHNR and CDR2 FQNEAQ (reference sequence). In DNA, the CDR3 is TGTGCCAGCAGCTTAGACAGGGGGTGGTCACCCCTCCACTTT. Translating it yields CASSLDRGWSPLHF.